This TCR beta chain came from a study of T cells expressing NK-cell markers. After re-calling the 5' RACE reads, TCRdb lists one entry per CDR3 protein, DNA absent. Recorded for this sample: around 100,000 distinct CDR3 sequences. Germline V gives CDR1 DFQATT, CDR2 SNEGSKA (reference sequence). The length of the CDR3 is 13 residues. This chain connects TRBV20-1 to TRBJ1-5. Sequences were obtained from blood T cells: a sorted CD56 or NKG2C T cell subset, CD4+ or CD8+ T cells, or bulk PBMC T cells (not recorded which). This TCR was sampled from a woman aged 18-70 years in good health. This chain's CDR3 is CSASLAYNQPQHF.